The rows below give T cell receptor beta chains drawn from one sample of a study of blood T cell repertoires in COVID-19. This table comes from immunoSEQ multiplex PCR, and its TCRdb copy is limited to in-frame clones, with some not included. In the table there are about 98,000 clones, 84% of which are singletons. The material sequenced was peripheral blood. The receptors here all came from a human donor in a cohort sampled during active COVID-19. Each CDR3 is given with its conserved first and last residue. A D gene is named only where the DNA matches it firmly. Clone sizes are given selectively: once, few, many, or a class where the clone is expanded.

cdr3_aa	cdr3_nt	v_call	clone_size	d_call	j_call
CASSRRILVYGYTF	TGTGCCAGCAGTCGGAGGATATTGGTCTATGGCTACACCTTC	TRBV6-2/TRBV6-3	.	.	TRBJ1-2
CASSLARGAGETQYF	TGCGCCAGCAGCTTGGCCCGGGGGGCGGGTGAGACCCAGTACTTC	TRBV5-1	.	.	TRBJ2-5
CATSDSRAAGELFF	TGTGCCACCAGTGATTCCAGGGCGGCCGGGGAGCTGTTTTTT	TRBV24-1	.	.	TRBJ2-2
CASSKTGGYQPQHF	TGTGCCAGTAGTAAGACAGGGGGCTATCAGCCCCAGCATTTT	TRBV19	.	TRBD1	TRBJ1-5
CASSGDRGKFF	TGTGCCAGCAGCGGCGACAGGGGAAAGTTCTTC	TRBV13	.	TRBD1	TRBJ2-1
CASSYRRGTEAFF	TGTGCCAGCAGTTACCGCAGGGGTACTGAAGCTTTCTTT	TRBV6-5	.	.	TRBJ1-1
CASSAGTGGNIQYF	TGCGCCAGCAGTGCCGGGACAGGGGGAAACATTCAGTACTTC	TRBV5-1	once	TRBD1	TRBJ2-4
CATSDPRVAYEQYF	TGTGCCACCAGTGACCCCAGGGTGGCCTACGAGCAGTACTTC	TRBV24-1	.	.	TRBJ2-7
CASSLTRTGSGYTF	TGTGCCAGCAGCTTAACCAGGACAGGGTCTGGCTACACCTTC	TRBV7-9	.	TRBD1	TRBJ1-2
CASSLRGGGQPQHF	TGTGCCAGCAGCTTGCGGGGGGGCGGGCAGCCCCAGCATTTT	TRBV5-8	few	.	TRBJ1-5
CASRTDRGQNSPLHF	TGTGCCAGCAGAACCGACAGGGGACAAAATTCACCCCTCCACTTT	TRBV6-5	.	TRBD1	TRBJ1-6
CASSHRQGRAGNTIYF	TGTGCCAGCAGCCATCGACAGGGGAGAGCTGGAAACACCATATATTTT	TRBV3-1/TRBV3-2	few	TRBD1	TRBJ1-3
CASSRGTYNEQFF	TGCGCCAGCAGCAGGGGGACGTACAATGAGCAGTTCTTC	TRBV5-1	.	.	TRBJ2-1
CASSLSGTSGKDTQYF	TGTGCCAGCAGTTTAAGTGGTACTAGCGGTAAAGATACGCAGTATTTT	TRBV7-3	.	TRBD2	TRBJ2-3
CASSSIGTRGETQYF	TGTGCCAGCAGTTCTATCGGGACTAGGGGGGAGACCCAGTACTTC	TRBV7-9	.	TRBD2	TRBJ2-5
CASSLGAGHEQYF	TGTGCCAGCAGCTTAGGGGCAGGGCACGAGCAGTACTTC	TRBV11-3	.	.	TRBJ2-7
CASSPNYQFYEQYF	TGTGCCAGCAGCCCCAACTACCAGTTCTACGAGCAGTACTTC	TRBV7-2	once	.	TRBJ2-7
CASSFSRAGGADTQYF	TGTGCCAGCAGCTTCTCTCGTGCGGGGGGCGCAGATACGCAGTATTTT	TRBV7-2	.	TRBD2	TRBJ2-3
CASSYSWGRGTEAFF	TGTGCCAGCAGTTACAGTTGGGGGCGAGGCACTGAAGCTTTCTTT	TRBV6-2/TRBV6-3	.	.	TRBJ1-1
CASSPARTGAYEQYF	TGTGCCAGCAGCCCAGCCAGGACAGGGGCCTACGAGCAGTACTTC	TRBV28	.	TRBD1	TRBJ2-7
CASSLAGTGVYEQYF	TGTGCCAGCAGCTTAGCAGGGACAGGGGTTTACGAGCAGTACTTC	TRBV11-2	few	TRBD1	TRBJ2-7
CASNYFGTGGNEQFF	TGTGCCAGCAACTATTTCGGGACAGGGGGTAATGAGCAGTTCTTC	TRBV6-5	.	TRBD1	TRBJ2-1
CSAYPGVEAFF	TGCAGTGCTTACCCGGGGGTTGAAGCTTTCTTT	TRBV20-1	.	.	TRBJ1-1
CASSLTGVNEKLFF	TGCGCCAGCAGCTTGACAGGGGTTAATGAAAAACTGTTTTTT	TRBV5-1	.	TRBD1	TRBJ1-4
CASSPQGNQPQHF	TGCGCCAGCAGCCCACAGGGAAATCAGCCCCAGCATTTT	TRBV5-1	.	.	TRBJ1-5
CASSLYRGGNYGYTF	TGTGCCAGCAGCTTATATAGGGGTGGAAACTATGGCTACACCTTC	TRBV7-9	few	.	TRBJ1-2
CASSPGGTSGDNEQFF	TGTGCCAGCTCACCGGGCGGGACTAGCGGGGACAATGAGCAGTTCTTC	TRBV18	once	TRBD2	TRBJ2-1